Listed here is a single T cell receptor beta chain. Here immunoSEQ multiplex PCR was the method, and the copy in TCRdb shows in-frame clones only, minus some. Of tens of thousands of clones listed, 79% are singletons. The entry originates in a study of blood T cell repertoires in COVID-19. CDR3 length equals 15 residues. Trimming shortened V by 3 bases and J by 2 bases, and 13 bases separated the two germline ends. Looked up from germline, CDR1 is SGHRS and CDR2 is YFSETQ. The chain uses TRBV5-1 and TRBJ2-3; possible D gene TRBD2, 6 bases. Sample: peripheral blood. This receptor was obtained from a man aged 60 to 75 with active or convalescent COVID-19. This CDR3 reads CASSWGTGVTDTQYF. CDR3 in DNA: TGCGCCAGCAGCTGGGGGACGGGGGTCACAGATACGCAGTATTTT. The full variable domain, completed using reference TRBV5-1 and TRBJ2-3, is KAGVTQTPRYLIKTRGQQVTLSCSPISGHRSVSWYQQTPGQGLQFLFEYFSETQRNKGNFPGRFSGRQFSNSRSEMNVSTLELGDSALYLCASSWGTGVTDTQYFGPGTRLTVL.